Reported below is one T cell receptor (beta chain). Generated by immunoSEQ multiplex PCR, the TCRdb table keeps only in-frame clones and is missing some. Here the sample spans approximately 360,000 clones, 90% being singletons. The sample is drawn from a study of blood T cell repertoires in COVID-19. About the study: Spain, Italy and the United States supplied samples that represented acute and convalescent COVID-19. PBMCs, B-cell-depleted T cells, or T cells provided the cDNA or gDNA that made up the material.

Trimming took off 4 bases at V and 12 bases at J, with 18 bases between the two ends. This CDR3 region has 13 residues. Germline CDR1 and CDR2: MDHEN and SYDVKM. The sample consisted of peripheral blood. This TCR derives from a man between 18 and 35 years old with active or convalescent COVID-19. The rearrangement joins TRBV28 to TRBJ1-2; maybe TRBD1 (5 bases). CDR3 sequence: CASSWGVTPGDTF. For the CDR3, the DNA is TGTGCCAGCAGTTGGGGGGTCACCCCGGGGGACACCTTC.